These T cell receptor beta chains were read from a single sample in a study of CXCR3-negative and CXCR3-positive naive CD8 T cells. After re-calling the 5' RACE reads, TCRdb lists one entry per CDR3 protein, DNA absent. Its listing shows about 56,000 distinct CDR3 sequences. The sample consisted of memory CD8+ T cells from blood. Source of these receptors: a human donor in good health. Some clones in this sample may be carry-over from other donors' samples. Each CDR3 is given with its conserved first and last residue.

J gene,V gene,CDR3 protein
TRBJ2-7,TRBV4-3,CASSQVKSGLSYEQYF
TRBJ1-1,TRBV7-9,CASSPQVNTEAFF
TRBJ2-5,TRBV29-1,CSVEVLGRGKETQYF
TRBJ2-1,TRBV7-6,CASSLGTASSYNEQFF
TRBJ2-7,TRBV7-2,CASRLSYEQYF
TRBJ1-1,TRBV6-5,CASSQQGYTEAFF
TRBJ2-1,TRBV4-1,CASSRTSLEQFF
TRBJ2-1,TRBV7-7,CASSSGVHNEQFF
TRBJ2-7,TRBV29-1,CSVDPGQGNYEQYF
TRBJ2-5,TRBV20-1,CSADSGELISRETQYF
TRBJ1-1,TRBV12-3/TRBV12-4,CASSLENTEAFF
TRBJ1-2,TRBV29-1,CSVGEGAYGHTF
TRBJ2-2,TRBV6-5,CASSRSGELFF
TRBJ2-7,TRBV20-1,CSARDPVRPSSYEQYF
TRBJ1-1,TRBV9,CASSQWGGTNTEAFF
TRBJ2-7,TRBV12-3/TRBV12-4,CASSLSHYEQYF
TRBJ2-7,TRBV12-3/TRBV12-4,CASSFARRGSTYEQYF
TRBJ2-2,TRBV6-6,CACLNTGELFF
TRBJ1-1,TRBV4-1,CASSQGRGPEAFF
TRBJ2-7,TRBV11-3,CASSSAYRGDSYEQYF
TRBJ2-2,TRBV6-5,CASSLTLSRGDTGELFF
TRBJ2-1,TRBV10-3,CAISRGSGSSYNEQFF
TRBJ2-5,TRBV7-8,CASSSLAGGPETQYF
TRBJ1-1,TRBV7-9,CASSLGGLGLWNTEAFF
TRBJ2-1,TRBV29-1,CSAETGTGLDNEQFF
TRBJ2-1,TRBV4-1,CASSQPSGVAPVF
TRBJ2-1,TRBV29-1,CSAPLGNEQFF
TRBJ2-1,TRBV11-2,CASSLPARQVSYNEQFF
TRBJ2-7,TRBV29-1,CSVEGSMAGGPEQYF
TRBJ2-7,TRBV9,CASSVAGGDEQYF
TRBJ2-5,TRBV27,CAVTKGETQYF
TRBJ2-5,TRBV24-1,CATSDLSQGQETQYF
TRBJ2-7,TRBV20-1,CSARGLTGGESYEQYF
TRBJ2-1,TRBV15,CATSRARFSYNEQFF
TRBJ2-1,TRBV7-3,CASSSDIYNEQFF
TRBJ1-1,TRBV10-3,CAISHGSGSGAEAFF
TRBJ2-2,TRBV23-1,CASSQSAPIPPNTGELFF
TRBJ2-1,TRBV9,CASSGTSGIDNEQFF